A single sample is the source of the 15 T cell receptor beta chains below, sequenced in a study of blood T cells in healthy people across ages. With a J-beta primer mix and a sample-barcoded 5' primer, a second PCR ran roughly 6 to 11 cycles. TCRdb used MiXCR to reprocess the 5' RACE reads, holding one entry per CDR3 protein. The sample gives 550,000 to 750,000 distinct CDR3 sequences, 20% to 25% of which show up once; 3.6% is in the top ten. Sequences were obtained from blood. The receptors shown here come from a man in his sixties or seventies in good health.

This clonotype was counted at least ten times. V and J are TRBV7-2 and TRBJ2-7; possible D gene TRBD2, 5 bases. V lost 2 bases to trimming and J lost 3 bases, with 8 bases between them. Germline V gene data show CDR1 as SGHTA and CDR2 as FQGNSA. The CDR3 has 13 amino acids. The CDR3 DNA reads TGTGCCAGCAGCTTATTGAGCGGCTACGAGCAGTACTTC. As protein: CASSLLSGYEQYF.

This rearrangement joins TRBV27 to TRBJ2-5, with 15 bases matching TRBD2. The DNA matches TRBJ2-1 better at its end, which makes the J call doubtful. Germline CDR1 reads MNHEY; CDR2 reads SMNVEV (reference sequence). The CDR3 has 16 amino acids. The CDR3 sequence is CASSLGLAGGQNEQFF. DNA for the CDR3: TGTGCCAGCAGTCTCGGACTAGCGGGAGGGCAGAATGAGCAGTTCTTC.

The chain uses TRBV19 and TRBJ2-5; maybe TRBD1 (5 bases). CDR3 length equals 12 residues. From germline, CDR1 is LNHDA and CDR2 SQIVND (reference sequence). V was trimmed by 3 bases and J by 5 bases, leaving 7 bases between them. This chain's CDR3 is CASSIRGETQYF. Here the CDR3 DNA reads TGTGCCAGTAGTATTAGGGGCGAGACCCAGTACTTC.

This clonotype has only a few counts. V usage is TRBV6-1 and J usage is TRBJ2-7; no clear D. This CDR3 has 15 residues. The germline CDR1 and CDR2 sequences are MNHNS and SASEGT. Trimming cost V 2 bases and J 0 bases, with 11 bases left between them. The CDR3 coding sequence is TGTGCCAGCAGTGAATTTAAAGGCAGCTCCTACGAGCAGTACTTC. It codes for CASSEFKGSSYEQYF.

This clonotype was picked up a small number of times. The gene calls are TRBV7-2 and TRBJ1-4; D is unresolved. Germline CDR1 is SGHTA and CDR2 is FQGNSA. Trimming took off 1 base at V and 0 bases at J, with 9 bases between the two ends. The CDR3 sequence is 16 residues long. CDR3 DNA sequence: TGTGCCAGCAGCTTAGTGGGCAGCTCAACTAATGAAAAACTGTTTTTT. Translation gives CASSLVGSSTNEKLFF.

There are many counts of this clonotype. The chain uses TRBV29-1 and TRBJ2-1; a weak D match, TRBD2 (6 bases). V gave up 4 bases and J gave up 0 bases, with 10 bases separating them. The germline V gene encodes CDR1 SQVTM and CDR2 ANQGSEA. The CDR3 is 14 amino acids. The CDR3 region is CSVVGRDSYNEQFF. DNA of the CDR3: TGCAGCGTTGTTGGGCGGGACTCCTACAATGAGCAGTTCTTC.

This rearrangement joins TRBV9 to TRBJ2-4; D remains unclear. V shed 0 bases and J shed 2 bases, with 9 bases lying between them. This CDR3 comprises 15 residues. Germline CDR1 and CDR2: SGDLS and YYNGEE. Written as DNA, the CDR3 is TGTGCCAGCAGCGTAGATCCCGGTTCCAAAAACATTCAGTACTTC. Translating it yields CASSVDPGSKNIQYF.

This clonotype was seen a handful of times. The rearrangement links TRBV20-1 to TRBJ2-4, with 14 bases matching TRBD2. V was pared by 3 bases and J by 1 base, with 14 bases of the junction left unmatched. The germline V gene has CDR1 DFQATT and CDR2 SNEGSKA (reference sequence). The CDR3 sequence is 20 residues long. CDR3 in amino acids: CSASKGGLAGVPVAKNIQYF. The CDR3 DNA reads as TGCAGTGCTAGCAAAGGGGGACTAGCGGGAGTTCCTGTTGCCAAAAACATTCAGTACTTC.

For this clonotype: One end of the junction varies from germline; a read error may be responsible. The genes are TRBV7-9 and TRBJ2-5; tentatively, D is TRBD2 (5 bases). The J call may not be correct, given that the DNA end is closer to TRBJ2-7. The CDR3 runs 12 residues. CDR1 is SEHNR, CDR2 FQNEAQ, per germline (reference sequence). CDR3 nucleotides: TGTGCCGGCAGCTTCCGGGACTACGAGCAGTACTTC. Its translation: CAGSFRDYEQYF.

This clonotype was seen more than once but under ten times. The chain combines TRBV25-1 with TRBJ2-2; 12 bases map to TRBD2. With V trimmed by 7 bases and J by 9 bases, 18 bases remained unmatched. The germline V gene encodes CDR1 MGHDK and CDR2 SYGVNS. This CDR3 spans 18 amino acids. Written as DNA, the CDR3 is TGTGCCAGCAAAGGCGCGGCTAGCGGGAGGGCCGGTATCAGGGAGCTGTTTTTT. Residues: CASKGAASGRAGIRELFF.

This clonotype has more than one count but fewer than ten. V is TRBV12-3 or TRBV12-4 and J is TRBJ2-3; no definite D call. The CDR3 has 15 residues. Trimming removed 1 base from V and 2 bases from J, with 10 bases in between. The CDR3 nucleotides are TGTGCCAGCAGTTTAGAGTTCCCCAACACAGATACGCAGTATTTT. This encodes CASSLEFPNTDTQYF.

This clonotype occurred a few times. This chain links TRBV28 with TRBJ2-4, with TRBD2 matching 7 bases. The germline gives CDR1 MDHEN, CDR2 SYDVKM. This CDR3 region has 13 residues. Trimming removed 4 bases from V and 5 bases from J; junction bases left unmatched: 2. The CDR3 reads CASSWGGENIQYF. The CDR3 nucleotides read TGTGCCAGCAGTTGGGGGGGGGAAAACATTCAGTACTTC.

The rearrangement joins TRBV6-2 or TRBV6-3 to TRBJ1-2, with unresolved D. Trimming cost V 11 bases and J 2 bases, with 12 bases left between them. From germline, CDR1 is MNHEY and CDR2 SVGEGT. The length of the CDR3 is 12 residues. The CDR3 region is CACGWENYGYTF. CDR3 bases: TGTGCCTGCGGTTGGGAAAACTATGGCTACACCTTC.

J is TRBJ2-5 and V is TRBV5-1, with 7 positions matching TRBD2. CDR3 length: 15 residues. V shed 4 bases, J shed 5 bases, and the junction held 11 bases outside the gene matches. The germline gives CDR1 SGHRS, CDR2 YFSETQ. CDR3 in DNA: TGCGCCAGCAGCGTAGGACCCTTCGGGAGGGAGACCCAGTACTTC. As protein: CASSVGPFGRETQYF.

In nucleotides, the CDR3 is TGCAGTGTTGACGGTAGAGGACAGCCCCAGCATTTT. It translates to CSVDGRGQPQHF. The chain employs TRBV20-1 and TRBJ1-5; D is unclear. V lost 7 bases and J 7 bases, leaving 14 bases between the germline ends. Germline assignment: CDR1 DFQATT and CDR2 SNEGSKA (reference sequence). This CDR3 spans 12 amino acids.